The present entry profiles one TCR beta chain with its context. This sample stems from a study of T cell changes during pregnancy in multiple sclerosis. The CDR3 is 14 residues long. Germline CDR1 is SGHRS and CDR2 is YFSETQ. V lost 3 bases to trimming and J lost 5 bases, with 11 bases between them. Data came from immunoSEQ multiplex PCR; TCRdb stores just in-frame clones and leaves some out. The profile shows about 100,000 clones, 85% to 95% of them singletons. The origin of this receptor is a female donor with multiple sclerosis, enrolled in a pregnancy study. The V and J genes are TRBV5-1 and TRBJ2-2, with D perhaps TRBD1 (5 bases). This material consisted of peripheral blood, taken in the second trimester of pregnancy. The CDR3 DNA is TGCGCCAGCAGCTCGACAGTAGGGACCGGGGAGCTGTTTTTT. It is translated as CASSSTVGTGELFF.